These 20 T cell receptor beta chains originate from one sample sequenced in a study of cytomegalovirus exposure and HLA in healthy donors. Some clones are missing from TCRdb's copy, which holds only in-frame ones; the method was immunoSEQ multiplex PCR. The table includes approximately 300,000 clones, more than 80% detected once. Input material: PBMCs. These receptors were taken from a woman younger than 30 in good health and CMV-seronegative.

The CDR3 nucleotides are TGTGCCAGCAGCTTAACCAGGGCCTCCGAGCAGTACTTC. Protein product: CASSLTRASEQYF. J is TRBJ2-7 and V is TRBV5-6, with D possibly being TRBD1 (5 bases). CDR3 length equals 13 residues. V lost 2 bases, J lost 6 bases, and 12 bases lay in between. Germline V gene lookup returns CDR1 SGHDT and CDR2 YYEEEE.

This rearrangement joins TRBV2 to TRBJ2-2, with 9 bases lining up with TRBD1. Looked up from germline, CDR1 is SNHLY and CDR2 is FYNNEI. The J segment lost 4 bases and the V segment lost 6 bases, leaving 9 bases of the junction unmatched. This CDR3 comprises 16 residues. The CDR3 loop is CASRYRDRDVTGELFF. CDR3 coding DNA: TGTGCCAGCAGGTATCGGGACAGGGACGTCACCGGGGAGCTGTTTTTT. The full variable domain, completed using reference TRBV2 and TRBJ2-2, is EPEVTQTPSHQVTQMGQEVILRCVPISNHLYFYWYRQILGQKVEFLVSFYNNEISEKSEIFDDQFSVERPDGSNFTLKIRSTKLEDSAMYFCASRYRDRDVTGELFFGEGSRLTVL.

The chain recombines TRBV14 with TRBJ2-7, with TRBD1 matching over 7 bases. CDR3 length equals 16 residues. Per the germline V gene, CDR1 is SGHDN and CDR2 is FVKESK. V lost 3 bases to trimming and J lost 4 bases; unmatched junction nucleotides: 12. Here the CDR3 DNA reads TGTGCCAGCAGCCACGTAATACGGGGCAGGGGGTACGAGCAGTACTTC. It yields the protein CASSHVIRGRGYEQYF.

The rearrangement links TRBV7-9 to TRBJ1-2; D unclear. Per germline, CDR1 SEHNR and CDR2 FQNEAQ (reference sequence). This CDR3 comprises 13 residues. The ends were cut back, 4 bases at V and 4 bases at J, with 10 bases in the middle. The DNA for the CDR3 is TGTGCCAGCAGCTCCTCGGAGCTCTATGGCTACACCTTC. It codes for CASSSSELYGYTF.

CDR3: CASSQDSNTEAFF. The CDR3 bases are TGTGCCAGCAGCCAAGACTCGAACACTGAAGCTTTCTTT. The chain joins TRBV5-4 to TRBJ1-1; D is unresolved. This CDR3 spans 13 amino acids. Between the trimmed V and J ends, which lost 4 bases and 1 base, there was a span of 8 bases. CDR1 and CDR2 (germline): SGHNT, YYREEE (reference sequence).

V and J are TRBV6-5 and TRBJ2-5, with a possible D match to TRBD2 (7 bases). This CDR3 is 14 amino acids long. Germline assignment: CDR1 MNHEY and CDR2 SVGAGI. With 2 bases removed from V and 4 bases from J, the gap between germline ends came to 11 bases. The CDR3 region is CASSYGGAIETQYF. The CDR3 DNA follows: TGTGCCAGCAGTTACGGGGGGGCAATAGAGACCCAGTACTTC.

The V call is TRBV6-4, the J call TRBJ2-3, with TRBD2 identical over 9 bases. The V gene's germline CDR1 is MRHNA and CDR2 SNTAGT. The CDR3 length is 18 residues. V shed 6 bases and J 2 bases; nucleotides not matched to a gene: 15. The CDR3 spells CASRPLAGRRENTDTQYF. The CDR3 DNA reads TGTGCCAGCAGGCCACTAGCGGGTAGGCGGGAGAACACAGATACGCAGTATTTT.

The chain couples TRBV5-1 to TRBJ2-2, with 7 nucleotides matching TRBD1. CDR3 length equals 15 residues. CDR1 is SGHRS, CDR2 YFSETQ, per germline. With V trimmed by 0 bases and J by 4 bases, 3 bases remained unmatched. The CDR3 sequence is CASSLVPGGTGELFF. In DNA form, the CDR3 reads TGCGCCAGCAGCTTGGTACCAGGGGGCACCGGGGAGCTGTTTTTT. Based on the CDR3 plus reference TRBV5-1 and TRBJ2-2, the full variable domain is KAGVTQTPRYLIKTRGQQVTLSCSPISGHRSVSWYQQTPGQGLQFLFEYFSETQRNKGNFPGRFSGRQFSNSRSEMNVSTLELGDSALYLCASSLVPGGTGELFFGEGSRLTVL.

The chain is built from TRBV28 and TRBJ1-5; a weak D match, TRBD1 (5 bases). V lost 3 bases and J lost 5, with 11 bases in between. CDR1 is MDHEN and CDR2 is SYDVKM in the germline V gene. The CDR3 contains 14 residues. This CDR3 reads CASSFSQGDQPQHF. CDR3 coding DNA: TGTGCCAGCAGTTTTAGCCAGGGCGATCAGCCCCAGCATTTT. The whole variable domain, filled in from reference TRBV28 and TRBJ1-5, reads DVKVTQSSRYLVKRTGEKVFLECVQDMDHENMFWYRQDPGLGLRLIYFSYDVKMKEKGDIPEGYSVSREKKERFSLILESASTNQTSMYLCASSFSQGDQPQHFGDGTRLSIL.

The J gene is TRBJ2-3, the V gene TRBV6-5, with 8 positions matching TRBD2. With V trimmed by 4 bases and J by 6 bases, 9 bases remained unmatched. In germline, CDR1 is MNHEY, CDR2 SVGAGI. The CDR3 is 15 amino acids. The DNA for the CDR3 is TGTGCCAGCAGTTTAGGAGCTCCGGGGGGGGATACGCAGTATTTT. It encodes CASSLGAPGGDTQYF.

The chain is built from TRBV18 and TRBJ2-7; 8 bases agree with TRBD2. This CDR3 has 14 residues. V was pared by 6 bases and J by 5 bases, with 9 bases of the junction left unmatched. The germline CDR1 and CDR2 sequences are KGHSH and LQKENI. The CDR3 reads CASSLSSGSNEQYF. The DNA of the CDR3 is TGTGCCAGCTCCCTGTCCAGCGGGAGTAACGAGCAGTACTTC.

The rearrangement joins TRBV19 to TRBJ2-7; weak D call: TRBD2 (6 bases). The germline CDR1 and CDR2 sequences are LNHDA and SQIVND (reference sequence). The CDR3 is 14 amino acids. V lost 10 bases, J lost 7 bases, and 23 bases lay in between. This chain's CDR3 is CATSRDEGLREQYF. The CDR3 region has the DNA TGTGCCACCTCCAGAGACGAGGGACTCCGGGAGCAGTACTTC.

This clone was seen only once. V is TRBV15 and J is TRBJ2-5; perhaps TRBD2 as D (6 bases). Germline CDR1 reads LNHNV; CDR2 reads YYDKDF (reference sequence). CDR3 length: 15 residues. Trimming took off 3 bases at V and 4 bases at J, with 15 bases between the two ends. The CDR3 DNA reads as TGTGCCACCAGCAGGGAGTCGGGGGTCTTAGAGACCCAGTACTTC. This gives the protein CATSRESGVLETQYF.

V is TRBV2 and J is TRBJ2-7; 8 bases are shared with TRBD1. Germline V CDR1 and CDR2: SNHLY, FYNNEI. This CDR3 region has 14 residues. J gave up 4 bases and V 1 base, and 3 bases lay outside the gene matches. CDR3 nucleotides: TGTGCCAGCAGTGAAGGCAGGGGGCTTTACGAGCAGTACTTC. It codes for CASSEGRGLYEQYF.

This sequence joins TRBV7-9 and TRBJ2-7, with 9 bases matching TRBD2. Germline-derived CDR1 and CDR2 are SEHNR and FQNEAQ (reference sequence). CDR3 length equals 15 residues. V was pared by 4 bases and J by 5 bases, with 9 bases of the junction left unmatched. This CDR3 reads CASSSGAGGGNEQYF. Written as DNA, the CDR3 is TGTGCCAGCAGCTCAGGAGCGGGAGGAGGGAACGAGCAGTACTTC.

This clone was picked up one time. The chain is built from TRBV7-9 and TRBJ2-1; the match to TRBD2 covers 7 bases. J lost 5 bases, V lost 6 bases, and 10 bases had no gene match. The germline CDR1 and CDR2 sequences are SEHNR and FQNEAQ (reference sequence). There are 15 residues in the CDR3. CDR3 bases: TGTGCCAGCAGACAGGAGGGCGGGGGAAACAATGAGCAGTTCTTC. This sequence encodes CASRQEGGGNNEQFF.

V gene TRBV6-1 combines with J gene TRBJ2-7; TRBD2 matches at 9 bases. This CDR3 contains 15 residues. After removal of 7 bases from V and 5 bases from J, the junction contained 12 bases not matched to a gene. CDR1 and CDR2 (germline): MNHNS, SASEGT. The CDR3: CASISLAGTANEQYF. The CDR3 DNA is TGTGCCAGCATTTCGCTAGCGGGGACCGCCAACGAGCAGTACTTC.

V and J are TRBV9 and TRBJ2-1; 10 bases are shared with TRBD2. V trimming: 3 bases; J trimming: 10 bases; junction bases outside the gene matches: 13. The CDR3 extends over 16 amino acids. CDR1 and CDR2 (germline): SGDLS, YYNGEE. Here the CDR3 reads CASSARLAGHSGEQFF. As DNA, the CDR3 is TGTGCCAGCAGCGCGAGACTAGCGGGCCATTCCGGGGAGCAGTTCTTC.

The chain has TRBV29-1 and TRBJ2-5; 7 bases map to TRBD1. The J segment lost 14 bases and the V segment lost 7 bases, leaving 28 bases of the junction unmatched. CDR1 is SQVTM, CDR2 ANQGSEA, per germline. The CDR3 is made up of 16 amino acids. CDR3 loop: CSAADRTQGPPWVIYF. CDR3 DNA sequence: TGCAGCGCCGCCGATAGGACACAGGGGCCGCCCTGGGTAATTTACTTC. Filled out from reference TRBV29-1 and TRBJ2-5, the complete variable domain reads SAVISQKPSRDICQRGTSLTIQCQVDSQVTMMFWYRQQPGQSLTLIATANQGSEATYESGFVIDKFPISRPNLTFSTLTVSNMSPEDSSIYLCSAADRTQGPPWVIYFGPGTRLLVL.

V gene TRBV4-3 combines with J gene TRBJ1-5, with D possibly matching TRBD1 (6 bases). There are 13 residues in the CDR3. Trimming stripped 1 base from V and 6 bases from J, with 7 bases between. The germline V gene has CDR1 LGHNA and CDR2 YSLEER. CDR3: CASSQGTAQPQHF. As DNA, the CDR3 is TGCGCCAGCAGCCAAGGGACAGCTCAGCCCCAGCATTTT.